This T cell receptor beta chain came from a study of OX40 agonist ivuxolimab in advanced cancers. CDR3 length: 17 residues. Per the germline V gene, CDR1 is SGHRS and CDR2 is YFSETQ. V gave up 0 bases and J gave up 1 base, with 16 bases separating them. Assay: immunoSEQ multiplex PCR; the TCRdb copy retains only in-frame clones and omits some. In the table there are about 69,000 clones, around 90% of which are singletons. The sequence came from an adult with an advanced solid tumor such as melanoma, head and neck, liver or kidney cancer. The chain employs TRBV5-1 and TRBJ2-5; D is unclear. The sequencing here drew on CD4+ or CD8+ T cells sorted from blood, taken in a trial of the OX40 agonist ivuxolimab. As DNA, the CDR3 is TGCGCCAGCAGCTTGGCCCCGGCGGTGTCAGGCCAAGAGACCCAGTACTTC. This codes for CASSLAPAVSGQETQYF.